This is a list of T cell receptor beta chains from one sample in a study of cytomegalovirus exposure and HLA in healthy donors. Clones were sequenced by immunoSEQ multiplex PCR, and TCRdb holds only the in-frame ones, with some missing. The table includes 130,000 or so clones, around 80% detected once. The sequenced material came from PBMCs. These receptors originate from a young man in good health and CMV-seronegative. Each CDR3 is given with its conserved first and last residue. A D gene is named only where the DNA matches it firmly. Clone sizes are given selectively: once, few, many, or a class where the clone is expanded.

>TRBJ2-7|.|.|TRBV12-1
CASRDRVIASGSELNYEQYF
TGTGCCAGCAGGGACAGGGTAATAGCTAGCGGGAGTGAACTTAACTACGAGCAGTACTTC
>TRBJ2-1|.|.|TRBV28
CASLDRAGYNEQFF
TGTGCCAGCCTTGACCGGGCGGGCTACAATGAGCAGTTCTTC
>TRBJ2-1|.|.|TRBV4-3
CASSQERGRGVNEQFF
TGCGCCAGCAGCCAAGAAAGGGGGCGCGGGGTGAATGAGCAGTTCTTC
>TRBJ2-5|.|once|TRBV7-2
CASSPSPGVRWETQYF
TGTGCCAGCAGCCCGTCCCCGGGGGTTCGGTGGGAGACCCAGTACTTC
>TRBJ1-5|TRBD1|.|TRBV4-2
CASRVGTASNQPQHF
TGTGCCAGCAGGGTTGGGACAGCTAGCAATCAGCCCCAGCATTTT
>TRBJ1-1|.|once|TRBV6-5
CASSYSEGVEAFF
TGTGCCAGCAGTTACTCCGAGGGGGTTGAAGCTTTCTTT
>TRBJ2-6|.|.|TRBV6-4
CASSEIALSTGANVLTF
TGTGCCAGCAGTGAGATAGCACTGTCCACTGGGGCCAACGTCCTGACTTTC
>TRBJ2-2|.|.|TRBV5-1
CASSWGGAPGELFF
TGCGCCAGCAGCTGGGGGGGGGCCCCCGGGGAGCTGTTTTTT
>TRBJ2-3|TRBD2|.|TRBV6-5
CASSPGLAGGGQYF
TGTGCCAGCAGCCCCGGACTAGCGGGGGGCGGGCAGTATTTT
>TRBJ2-3|TRBD1|few|TRBV28
CASSSGQVRTTDTQYF
TGTGCCAGCAGTTCGGGACAGGTTCGGACCACAGATACGCAGTATTTT
>TRBJ2-5|TRBD1|.|TRBV5-1
CASSPNPSGQGGETQYF
TGCGCCAGCAGCCCGAACCCCTCGGGACAGGGAGGGGAGACCCAGTACTTC
>TRBJ1-5|TRBD1|.|TRBV18
CASSPSGQYLHQHF
TGTGCCAGCTCACCCTCGGGACAGTATTTACACCAGCATTTT
>TRBJ2-5|.|.|TRBV5-4
CASSLNSMGETQYF
TGTGCCAGCAGCTTGAACAGTATGGGAGAGACCCAGTACTTC
>TRBJ2-1|TRBD2|.|TRBV9
CASSVEGGGAINEQFF
TGTGCCAGCAGCGTAGAGGGCGGGGGGGCCATCAATGAGCAGTTCTTC
>TRBJ2-7|.|few|TRBV7-2
CASSSERGRESSYEQYF
TGTGCCAGCAGCTCGGAGCGCGGCAGGGAAAGCTCCTACGAGCAGTACTTC
>TRBJ2-2|.|.|TRBV7-8
CASSSPHSGLNTGELFF
TGTGCCAGCAGCTCGCCACATAGCGGACTTAACACCGGGGAGCTGTTTTTT
>TRBJ1-5|.|.|TRBV7-2
CASSFNLAGPQHF
TGTGCCAGCAGCTTTAATTTGGCTGGGCCCCAGCATTTT
>TRBJ2-1|TRBD2|.|TRBV5-6
CASSARTSVAYNEQFF
TGTGCCAGCAGCGCCAGGACTAGCGTCGCCTACAATGAGCAGTTCTTC
>TRBJ1-1|.|.|TRBV5-4
CASSLGGGGQTEAFF
TGTGCCAGCAGCTTGGGGGGTGGGGGACAAACTGAAGCTTTCTTT
>TRBJ2-7|TRBD2|.|TRBV5-4
CASSLTSGRRNEQYF
TGTGCCAGCAGCTTGACTAGCGGGAGGAGGAACGAGCAGTACTTC
>TRBJ2-1|.|.|TRBV28
CASSSGQSSYNEQFF
TGTGCCAGCAGTTCTGGACAGAGCTCCTACAATGAGCAGTTCTTC
>TRBJ2-7|TRBD1|.|TRBV15
CATSGGQLSSYEQYF
TGTGCCACCAGCGGGGGACAGTTAAGCTCCTACGAGCAGTACTTC
>TRBJ1-3|.|once|TRBV7-9
CASSPRAANTIYF
TGTGCCAGCAGCCCCCGAGCGGCAAACACCATATATTTT
>TRBJ2-7|.|few|TRBV5-4
CASSPETGRFTYEQYF
TGTGCCAGCAGCCCAGAGACAGGTCGTTTTACCTACGAGCAGTACTTC
>TRBJ2-1|TRBD2|once|TRBV5-4
CASSTEAGGPRNEQFF
TGTGCCAGCAGCACCGAAGCGGGAGGGCCGAGAAATGAGCAGTTCTTC
>TRBJ2-1|.|.|TRBV4-3
CASSQGTANEQFF
TGCGCCAGCAGCCAAGGGACTGCTAATGAGCAGTTCTTC
>TRBJ2-2|.|few|TRBV4-1
CASSSTWGVLGTGELFF
TGCGCCAGCAGCTCTACCTGGGGGGTTTTGGGCACCGGGGAGCTGTTTTTT
>TRBJ2-3|TRBD2|.|TRBV13
CASSSGLAMNRAQYF
TGTGCCAGCAGTTCGGGACTAGCGATGAATCGGGCGCAGTATTTT
>TRBJ2-7|TRBD2|few|TRBV6-5
CASSRLAGVYEQYF
TGTGCCAGCAGCAGACTAGCGGGAGTCTACGAGCAGTACTTC
>TRBJ1-6|.|.|TRBV29-1
CSVAGVNGTNSPLHF
TGCAGCGTTGCAGGGGTTAACGGGACCAATTCACCCCTCCACTTT
>TRBJ1-2|.|.|TRBV6-5
CASSPGLATGYTF
TGTGCCAGCAGTCCCGGACTTGCTACGGGCTACACCTTC
>TRBJ2-5|TRBD1|.|TRBV6-4
CASSDSRQGAGETQYF
TGTGCCAGCAGTGACTCGAGGCAGGGGGCAGGGGAGACCCAGTACTTC
>TRBJ1-5|TRBD1|.|TRBV30
CACGQGNSNQPQHF
TGTGCCTGTGGACAGGGTAATAGCAATCAGCCCCAGCATTTT
>TRBJ2-7|.|.|TRBV29-1
CSVEEKSGGSYEQYF
TGCAGCGTTGAAGAGAAGTCAGGGGGGTCCTACGAGCAGTACTTC
>TRBJ2-7|.|.|TRBV4-1
CASSQDFPHPRVEQYF
TGCGCCAGCAGCCAAGATTTCCCCCACCCGAGGGTCGAGCAGTACTTC
>TRBJ2-3|.|.|TRBV5-1
CASSLGDRDTDTQYF
TGCGCCAGCAGTTTAGGGGATAGGGATACAGATACGCAGTATTTT
>TRBJ2-7|TRBD2|.|TRBV19
CATQPYGRAHEQYF
TGTGCCACCCAGCCCTACGGGAGGGCCCACGAGCAGTACTTC
>TRBJ2-7|.|few|TRBV28
CASSLGGSYEQYF
TGTGCCAGCAGTTTAGGGGGCAGCTACGAGCAGTACTTC